This TCR beta chain was sequenced for a study of cytomegalovirus exposure and HLA in healthy donors. General study points: Specificity for CMV antigens was confirmed in vitro for three of the CMV-associated chains. Reports indicated that the classifier achieved high specificity and sensitivity in diagnosing cytomegalovirus status.

As regards this clone: Its antigen remains unknown.

Assay: immunoSEQ multiplex PCR; the TCRdb copy retains only in-frame clones and omits some. The repertoire holds about 240,000 clones, about 86% seen once, with 1.2% in the top ten. The source of this sequence is a woman aged 30 to 39 in good health and CMV-seropositive. The sequenced sample was PBMCs.

The CDR3 region is CAAEGTGNTEAFF. The CDR3 region has the DNA TGTGCCGCCGAAGGGACAGGGAACACTGAAGCTTTCTTT. The chain uses TRBV10-3 and TRBJ1-1; 8 nucleotides align to TRBD1. The germline V gene encodes CDR1 ENHRY and CDR2 SYGVKD. The CDR3 extends over 13 amino acids. V shed 11 bases and J 1 base; nucleotides not matched to a gene: 6.